Following are 21 T cell receptor beta chains from one sample sequenced in a study of Graves' ophthalmopathy and Graves' hyperthyroidism. RNA transcripts were the template, and TCR beta CDR3 regions were amplified from them. A first-round RT-PCR used HTBI primers, followed by a second-round multiplex PCR. TCRdb itself ran the multiplex PCR reads through MiXCR, one entry per CDR3 protein. This sample has more than 550,000 distinct CDR3 sequences, with 35% to 50% found just once. Source material: peripheral blood. The source is an adult man with Graves' ophthalmopathy.

This clonotype turned up a few times. The rearrangement uses TRBV4-2 and TRBJ1-2, with D perhaps matching TRBD1 (5 bases). The CDR3 runs 14 residues. Germline V gives CDR1 LGHNA, CDR2 YNFKEQ. Between the trimmed V and J ends, which lost 0 bases and 7 bases, there was a span of 12 bases. CDR3 bases: TGTGCCAGCAGCCAAGATGAATGGCAGGGTGGCTACACCTTC. Its protein product is CASSQDEWQGGYTF.

The chain is built from TRBV6-5 and TRBJ2-7, with D unresolved. V was cut by 0 bases and J by 6 bases, with 6 bases left in between. Germline V CDR1 and CDR2: MNHEY, SVGAGI. The CDR3 is 12 residues long. The chain's CDR3 is CASSYSGVEQYF. The CDR3 DNA reads TGTGCCAGCAGTTACTCGGGTGTCGAGCAGTACTTC.

This clonotype was detected many times. The rearrangement uses TRBV11-2 and TRBJ2-7; 13 bases are shared with TRBD2. With V trimmed by 4 bases and J by 7 bases, 4 bases remained unmatched. This CDR3 region has 14 residues. The V gene's germline CDR1 is SGHAT and CDR2 FQNNGV. The CDR3 is CASSSGTSGMEQYF. The CDR3 DNA reads as TGTGCCAGCAGCTCCGGGACTAGCGGGATGGAGCAGTACTTC.

This clonotype was recorded many times. This chain joins TRBV2 and TRBJ2-2; TRBD1 might be the D (5 bases). This CDR3 spans 16 amino acids. Trimming took off 0 bases at V and 1 base at J, with 9 bases between the two ends. Germline V gene lookup returns CDR1 SNHLY and CDR2 FYNNEI. For the CDR3, the DNA is TGTGCCAGCAGTGAAGCTGGGGCCGAGAACACCGGGGAGCTGTTTTTT. Protein sequence: CASSEAGAENTGELFF.

This clonotype came up once. At one end the junction does not follow the germline gene, possibly because of a read error. This chain links TRBV10-3 with TRBJ1-1, with 7 bases fitting TRBD1. Germline V gives CDR1 ENHRY, CDR2 SYGVKD. This CDR3 has 15 residues. CDR3 coding DNA: TGTGCCATCAGGACTTACAGGGGACAGAACACTGAGGCTTTCTTT. It is translated as CAIRTYRGQNTEAFF.

This clonotype has a count of ten or more. The chain has TRBV29-1 and TRBJ2-7; 10 bases line up with TRBD1. CDR3 length: 15 amino acids. Germline loops: CDR1 SQVTM, CDR2 ANQGSEA. V lost 0 bases, J lost 8 bases, and 10 bases stayed unmatched. The CDR3 sequence: CSVEEGDRGRGKQYF. In DNA form, the CDR3 reads TGCAGCGTTGAAGAGGGTGACAGGGGGCGCGGGAAGCAGTACTTC.

This clonotype was observed a few times. One end of the junction does not line up with germline, which may come from a read error. V is TRBV2 and J is TRBJ2-7; 11 bases match TRBD2. Germline lookup yields CDR1 SNHLY and CDR2 FYNNEI. This CDR3 region has 15 residues. CDR3 nucleotide sequence: TGTGCCGGCAGTAGAGGGACTAGCGGCTCCTACGAGCAGTACTTC. It translates to CAGSRGTSGSYEQYF.

Of note for this clonotype: One base away lies a much larger clone, so this may be a sequencing read error. The chain couples TRBV5-1 to TRBJ1-4; 10 bases map to TRBD1. CDR1 is SGHRS and CDR2 is YFSETQ in the germline V gene. This CDR3 has 15 residues. The CDR3 DNA reads TGCGCCAGCAAGACAGGGGGCGCAACTAATGAAAAACTGTCTTTT. Residues: CASKTGGATNEKLSF.

The chain has TRBV14 and TRBJ1-3, with D possibly matching TRBD1 (6 bases). From germline, CDR1 is SGHDN and CDR2 FVKESK. V lost 0 bases, J lost 7 bases, and 16 bases lay in between. CDR3 length: 16 amino acids. CDR3 DNA: TGTGCCAGCAGCCAAGATCCCGCGGGGGGCTGGAACACCATATATTTT. The encoded protein is CASSQDPAGGWNTIYF.

As to this clonotype: The missing conserved phenylalanine or tryptophan at the end of this CDR3 makes a read error likely. The rearrangement links TRBV5-5 to TRBJ2-5; D perhaps matches TRBD2 (6 bases). This CDR3 spans 15 amino acids. Germline V CDR1 and CDR2: SGHKS, YYEKEE (reference sequence). This chain's CDR3 is CASSQAAGREETQYC. CDR3 DNA sequence: TGCGCCAGCAGCCAAGCGGCGGGGCGAGAAGAGACCCAGTACTGC.

This clonotype appeared a few times. V usage is TRBV3-1 and J usage is TRBJ1-1; D unresolved. CDR1 is LGHDT, CDR2 YNNKEL, per germline (reference sequence). The V and J ends lost 2 bases and 8 bases respectively, with 9 bases between them. The CDR3 covers 12 residues. For the CDR3, the DNA is TGTGCCAGCAGCCAACCCGCCGGAGAAGCTTTCTTT. This sequence encodes CASSQPAGEAFF.

This clonotype was observed a few times. The CDR3 bases are TGCAGCGTTGAACGCCTCCGGGACAACGTCCTGACTTTC. Its protein product is CSVERLRDNVLTF. The chain uses TRBV29-1 and TRBJ2-6; possibly TRBD2 for D (5 bases). The CDR3 contains 13 residues. The V end lost 2 bases, the J end lost 9 bases, and 11 bases lay between the germline ends. CDR1 and CDR2 (germline): SQVTM, ANQGSEA. The full variable domain, rest sourced from reference TRBV29-1 and TRBJ2-6, is SAVISQKPSRDICQRGTSLTIQCQVDSQVTMMFWYRQQPGQSLTLIATANQGSEATYESGFVIDKFPISRPNLTFSTLTVSNMSPEDSSIYLCSVERLRDNVLTFGAGSRLTVL.

This clonotype was picked up many times. The V and J genes are TRBV15 and TRBJ1-1, with D possibly being TRBD1 (5 bases). V was cut by 1 base and J by 5 bases, with 8 bases left in between. The V gene's germline CDR1 is LNHNV and CDR2 YYDKDF (reference sequence). The CDR3 sequence is 13 residues long. This chain's CDR3 is CATSRVGGTEAFF. As DNA, the CDR3 is TGTGCCACCAGCAGAGTTGGGGGAACTGAAGCTTTCTTT.

The chain has TRBV15 and TRBJ1-4; the match to TRBD1 covers 9 bases. The CDR3 is made up of 14 amino acids. V lost 4 bases to trimming and J lost 8 bases; unmatched junction nucleotides: 5. CDR1 and CDR2 from the germline V gene are LNHNV and YYDKDF (reference sequence). CDR3 amino acids: CATSIGQGQEKLFF. The CDR3 DNA is TGTGCCACCAGCATCGGACAGGGGCAGGAAAAACTGTTTTTT.

This clonotype was seen repeatedly, ten times or more. The chain combines TRBV7-3 with TRBJ2-1, with 7 bases lining up with TRBD2. Germline V gene sequence: CDR1 SGHTA, CDR2 FQGTGA. CDR3 length: 14 amino acids. Trimming cost V 5 bases and J 8 bases; bases outside gene matches: 9. The CDR3 sequence: CASSPRGGSYEQFF. CDR3 coding DNA: TGTGCCAGCAGCCCCCGAGGCGGGAGCTATGAGCAGTTCTTC.

A few counts support this clonotype. The gene calls are TRBV14 and TRBJ2-7; the D call may be TRBD1 or TRBD2 (5 bases each). Germline CDR1 and CDR2: SGHDN and FVKESK. The CDR3 is 16 residues long. V was clipped by 3 bases and J by 2 bases, with 17 bases between them. The CDR3 here is CASSQGVGASTYEQYF. CDR3 sequence (DNA): TGTGCCAGCAGCCAGGGGGTTGGGGCGTCCACCTACGAGCAGTACTTC.

The table lists this clonotype with many counts. The chain combines TRBV2 with TRBJ2-7; 10 positions agree with TRBD1. The junction had 4 bases not matched to a gene; V was cut back by 7 bases and J by 1 base. The CDR3 has 14 amino acids. Germline CDR1 is SNHLY and CDR2 is FYNNEI. The CDR3 DNA reads TGTGCCAGCATAAAGGGACAGGGGTCCTACGAGCAGTACTTC. Its protein product is CASIKGQGSYEQYF. The full variable domain, in which reference TRBV2 and TRBJ2-7 provide the parts outside the CDR3, is EPEVTQTPSHQVTQMGQEVILRCVPISNHLYFYWYRQILGQKVEFLVSFYNNEISEKSEIFDDQFSVERPDGSNFTLKIRSTKLEDSAMYFCASIKGQGSYEQYFGPGTRLTVT.

The table lists this clonotype with many counts. This chain links TRBV9 with TRBJ2-7; 8 bases fit TRBD1. Trimming at V came to 3 bases and at J to 4 bases, leaving 9 bases not matched to a gene. Germline V CDR1 and CDR2: SGDLS, YYNGEE. The CDR3 sequence is 15 residues long. The DNA for the CDR3 is TGTGCCAGCAGCGCAGGACCGGGACAGGTTTACGAGCAGTACTTC. Encoded protein: CASSAGPGQVYEQYF.

This clonotype was seen at least ten times. The V gene is TRBV20-1, the J gene TRBJ1-5; D remains ambiguous. The V gene's germline CDR1 is DFQATT and CDR2 SNEGSKA (reference sequence). This CDR3 has 14 residues. The V end was cut by 3 bases, the J end by 5 bases, with 14 bases between. CDR3 DNA sequence: TGCAGTGCTAGCTCAGCGGGCCTCTATCAGCCCCAGCATTTT. Its translation: CSASSAGLYQPQHF.

Only one count was recorded for this clonotype. The genes are TRBV2 and TRBJ1-2, with TRBD1 identical over 9 bases. Germline CDR1 is SNHLY and CDR2 is FYNNEI. The length of the CDR3 is 16 residues. The V gene end was trimmed by 5 bases and the J gene end by 6 bases; junction bases not matched to a gene: 13. CDR3 loop: CASSLQGGDRENGYTF. DNA of the CDR3: TGTGCCAGCAGTCTACAGGGGGGGGACAGGGAGAATGGCTACACCTTC.

Notes on this clonotype: A much larger clone lies a single base off, so this may be a read error. The chain has TRBV7-9 and TRBJ1-1; the D is unclear. Germline values: CDR1 SEHNR, CDR2 FQNEAQ (reference sequence). This CDR3 has 12 amino acids. This chain's CDR3 is CASGLPRGEAFF. Here the CDR3 DNA reads TGTGCCAGCGGCTTACCCCGGGGAGAAGCTTTCTTT.